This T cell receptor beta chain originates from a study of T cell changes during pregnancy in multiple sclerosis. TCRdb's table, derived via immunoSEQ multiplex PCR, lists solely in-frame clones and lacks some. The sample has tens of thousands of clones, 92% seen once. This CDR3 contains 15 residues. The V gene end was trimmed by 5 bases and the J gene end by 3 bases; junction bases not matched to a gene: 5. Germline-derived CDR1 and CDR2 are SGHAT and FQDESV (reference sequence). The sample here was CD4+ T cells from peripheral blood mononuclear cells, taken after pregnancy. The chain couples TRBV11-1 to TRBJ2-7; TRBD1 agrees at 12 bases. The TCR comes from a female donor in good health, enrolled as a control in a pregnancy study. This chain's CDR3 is CASSAGQGAFYEQYF. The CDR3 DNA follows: TGTGCCAGCAGCGCGGGACAGGGGGCCTTCTACGAGCAGTACTTC.